This section outlines one T cell receptor beta chain sequence together with its context. The sample is drawn from a study of CD8 T cells in Susac syndrome. This CDR3 contains 11 residues. Trimming took 8 bases from V and 6 from J, leaving 10 bases between them. Per the germline V gene, CDR1 is SEHNR and CDR2 is FQNEAQ (reference sequence). The multiple sclerosis controls consisted of treatment-naive patients with relapsing-remitting disease, either stable or active. An amount of RNA that ranged from roughly 0.5 to 1 ug was reverse transcribed with random hexamers. TCRdb re-analysed the immunoSEQ multiplex PCR reads in MiXCR, keeping a single row per CDR3 protein. The data contain 100,000 to 150,000 distinct CDR3 sequences, more than 85% of them singletons.

Sequenced sample: CD8+ T cells from PBMCs. The chain has TRBV7-9 and TRBJ1-1, with D unclear. The TCR sequence derives from a human donor with multiple sclerosis. CDR3 DNA sequence: TGTGCCAGCTGGGCAATCGCTGAAGCTTTCTTT. Translated: CASWAIAEAFF. Together with reference TRBV7-9 and TRBJ1-1, the CDR3 gives the full variable domain: DTGVSQNPRHKITKRGQNVTFRCDPISEHNRLYWYRQTLGQGPEFLTYFQNEAQLEKSRLLSDRFSAERPKGSFSTLEIQRTEQGDSAMYLCASWAIAEAFFGQGTRLTVV.